This T cell receptor (beta chain) originates from a study of Graves' ophthalmopathy and Graves' hyperthyroidism. Certain patients, namely those with other autoimmune diseases, uncontrolled infections, pregnancy or lactation, were excluded. Physicians reached a diagnosis by relying on clinical symptoms, serum thyroxine, TRAb, thyroid ultrasound and orbital computed tomography. More than 7.5 ml of fresh blood yielded the PBMCs by density gradient. From germline, CDR1 is SNHLY and CDR2 FYNNEI. CDR3 length equals 19 residues. V trimming: 2 bases; J trimming: 1 base; junction bases outside the gene matches: 13. Regarding this clonotype: What it binds is not known.

The study, taken as a whole, reports: The model forecast ophthalmopathy progression, reaching roughly 70% sensitivity and 72% to 80% specificity.

RNA transcripts were the template, and TCR beta CDR3 regions were amplified from them. HTBI primers primed a first-round RT-PCR, and a second-round multiplex PCR followed. TCRdb independently ran MiXCR on the multiplex PCR reads; one entry per CDR3 protein. The data hold more than 550,000 distinct CDR3 sequences, with about 38% observed a single time. V usage is TRBV2 and J usage is TRBJ1-2; 10 bases line up with TRBD1. Sequencing was performed on peripheral blood. This clonotype originated in an adult man with Graves' ophthalmopathy. The CDR3 coding sequence is TGTGCCAGCAGTGAACAACCGCCGGGACAGGGGATCGGTAACTATGGCTACACCTTC. Translating it yields CASSEQPPGQGIGNYGYTF.